This TCR beta chain was sequenced in a study of regulatory T cells in long-lasting Graves disease. This clonotype turned up a few times. Time point of the sample: persistent/refractory GD, antithyroid drugs over 5 years with positive TRAb. Following extraction of RNA from PBMCs, that RNA was used to make the TCR library. According to the study, TCR beta libraries were built with iRepertoire HTBI primers and CDR3-region Arm-PCR. TCRdb re-derived calls from the multiplex PCR reads in MiXCR, one entry per CDR3 protein. The table records roughly 490,000 distinct CDR3 sequences, approximately 23% of them present only once. This sequence originates from a female donor with Graves disease. The sample consisted of peripheral blood mononuclear cells (PBMCs), taken when the disease was refractory, from a patient treated with antithyroid drugs.

CDR3 sequence (DNA): TGTGCCAGCAGTAGAGCGGGAAACACCATATATTTT. Translated: CASSRAGNTIYF. The genes are TRBV28 and TRBJ1-3; D not resolved. The germline CDR1 and CDR2 sequences are MDHEN and SYDVKM. There are 12 residues in the CDR3. V was cut by 5 bases and J by 4 bases, with 6 bases left in between.